The T cell receptor (beta chain) described here comes from a study of T cell repertoires in cytomegalovirus infection. Study in general: Indicated by public TCR beta signatures were CMV infection and matching HLA type. The study's findings and limits: In two of eight donors, the top clonotype was HLA-C-restricted CMV-specific. Adding up the frequency of public TCR beta families identified people who carried CMV plus the relevant HLA.

This CDR3 contains 16 residues. With 1 base clipped from V and 5 bases from J, the junction kept 10 bases outside the gene matches. Germline-derived CDR1 and CDR2 are DFQATT and SNEGSKA (reference sequence). TCRdb analysed the reads with MiXCR anew, one entry per CDR3 protein. The sample carries 90,000 to 120,000 distinct CDR3 sequences, 20% to 30% recorded once. This clonotype was seen a few times. The antigen remains undetermined. The chain combines TRBV20-1 with TRBJ2-2; TRBD1 matches at 7 bases. The material sequenced was CD8+ T cells from PBMCs. This clonotype originated in a human donor in good health (CMV status not recorded). Some clones in this sample may be carry-over from other donors' samples. In DNA, the CDR3 is TGCAGTGCTAGAGGTTTAGAGGGGGCGGATACCGGGGAGCTGTTTTTT. Encoded protein: CSARGLEGADTGELFF.